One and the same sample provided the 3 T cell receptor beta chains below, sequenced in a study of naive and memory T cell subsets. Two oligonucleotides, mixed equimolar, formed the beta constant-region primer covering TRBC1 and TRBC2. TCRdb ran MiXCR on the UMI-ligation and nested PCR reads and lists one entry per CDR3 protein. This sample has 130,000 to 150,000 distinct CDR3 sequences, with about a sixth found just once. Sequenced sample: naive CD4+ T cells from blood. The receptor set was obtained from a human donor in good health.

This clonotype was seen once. CDR3 loop: CASRPPLGQAYTGELFF. In DNA form, the CDR3 reads TGTGCCAGTAGGCCCCCCCTGGGACAGGCGTACACCGGGGAGCTGTTTTTT. V gene TRBV19 combines with J gene TRBJ2-2; 8 bases fit TRBD1. The V segment lost 6 bases and the J segment 3 bases; nucleotides outside the gene matches: 12. This CDR3 is built from 17 residues. Germline V lookup: CDR1 LNHDA, CDR2 SQIVND (reference sequence). Full variable domain (missing parts from reference TRBV19 and TRBJ2-2): DGGITQSPKYLFRKEGQNVTLSCEQNLNHDAMYWYRQDPGQGLRLIYYSQIVNDFQKGDIAEGYSVSREKKESFPLTVTSAQKNPTAFYLCASRPPLGQAYTGELFFGEGSRLTVL.

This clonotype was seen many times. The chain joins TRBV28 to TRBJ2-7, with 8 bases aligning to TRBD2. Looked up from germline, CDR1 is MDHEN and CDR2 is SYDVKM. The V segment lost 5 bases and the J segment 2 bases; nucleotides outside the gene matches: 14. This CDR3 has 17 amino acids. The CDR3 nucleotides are TGTGCCAGCAGTCTAGAGAGCTCTAGCGGGCGAACCTACGAGCAGTACTTC. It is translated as CASSLESSSGRTYEQYF.

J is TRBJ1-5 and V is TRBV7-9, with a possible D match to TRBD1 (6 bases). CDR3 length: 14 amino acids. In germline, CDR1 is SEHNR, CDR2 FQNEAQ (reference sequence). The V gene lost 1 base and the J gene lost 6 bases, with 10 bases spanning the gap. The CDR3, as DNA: TGTGCCAGCAGCTTAGGACAGGTGGGTCAGCCCCAGCATTTT. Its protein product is CASSLGQVGQPQHF.